The source of this T cell receptor beta chain is a study of human T cells and chemical hapten exposure. About the study: DPC (0.01%) was patch tested on the upper back and read at 6 days.

The time point: patch test 2, 6 weeks after DPC sensitization. Treatment reported: therapeutic diphenylcyclopropenone sensitization with weekly scalp DPC. The CDR3 length is 15 residues. Germline assignment: CDR1 MGHRA and CDR2 YSYEKL. Trimming pared 0 bases from V and 3 bases from J, leaving 12 bases between. In regard to this clonotype: A much bigger clone sits one base away, suggesting this may be a read error.

During construction of the library, unique molecular identifiers were attached to individual cDNA molecules for quantitative, reproducible TCR counting. Via MiXCR, TCRdb re-called the RACE reads, giving one row per CDR3 protein. The sample has approximately 100,000 distinct CDR3 sequences, roughly a tenth seen once; the top ten hold about 3.4%. The chain uses TRBV4-1 and TRBJ2-7; D gene uncertain. The receptor was isolated from a woman in her thirties or forties with alopecia areata. Some clones in this sample may be carry-over from other donors' samples. The sample in question was whole blood, obtained in connection with sensitization to the hapten diphenylcyclopropenone (DPC). CDR3 coding DNA: TGCGCCAGCAGCCAAGATGAGAGGACCTACTACGAGCAGTACTTC. It specifies CASSQDERTYYEQYF.